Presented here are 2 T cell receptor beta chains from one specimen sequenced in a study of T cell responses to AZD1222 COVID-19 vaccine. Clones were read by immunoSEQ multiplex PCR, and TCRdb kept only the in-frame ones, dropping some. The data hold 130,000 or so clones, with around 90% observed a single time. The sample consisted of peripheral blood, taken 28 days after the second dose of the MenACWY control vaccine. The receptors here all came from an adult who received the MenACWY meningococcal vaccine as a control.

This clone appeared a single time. DNA for the CDR3: TGCGCCAGCAGCTTGCTAGACGGAATCTCTAACTATGGCTACACCTTC. Protein product: CASSLLDGISNYGYTF. The V gene is TRBV5-1, the J gene TRBJ1-2; no definite D call. CDR1 is SGHRS and CDR2 is YFSETQ in the germline V gene. This CDR3 spans 16 amino acids. V was clipped by 1 base and J by 0 bases, with 13 bases between them.

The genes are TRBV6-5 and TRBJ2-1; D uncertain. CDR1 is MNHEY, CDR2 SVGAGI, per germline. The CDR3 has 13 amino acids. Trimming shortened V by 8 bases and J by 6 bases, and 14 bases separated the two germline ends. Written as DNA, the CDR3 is TGTGCCAGCCAACGCGACTGGGTCAATGAGCAGTTCTTC. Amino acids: CASQRDWVNEQFF.